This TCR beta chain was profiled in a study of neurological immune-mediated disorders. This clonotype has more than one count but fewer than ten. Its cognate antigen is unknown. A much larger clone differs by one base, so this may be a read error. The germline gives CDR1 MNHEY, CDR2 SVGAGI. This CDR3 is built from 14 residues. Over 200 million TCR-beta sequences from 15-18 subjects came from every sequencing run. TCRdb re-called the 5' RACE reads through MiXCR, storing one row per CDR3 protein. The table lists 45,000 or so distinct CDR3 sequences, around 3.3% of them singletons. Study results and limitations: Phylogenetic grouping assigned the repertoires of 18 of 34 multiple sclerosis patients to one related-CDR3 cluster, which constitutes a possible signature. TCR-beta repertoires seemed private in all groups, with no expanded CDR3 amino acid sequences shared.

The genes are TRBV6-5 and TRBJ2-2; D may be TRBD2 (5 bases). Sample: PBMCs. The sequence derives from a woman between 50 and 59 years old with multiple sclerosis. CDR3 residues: CVSKQRGNTGELFF. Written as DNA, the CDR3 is TGTGTCAGCAAACAACGGGGAAATACCGGGGAGCTGTTTTTT.